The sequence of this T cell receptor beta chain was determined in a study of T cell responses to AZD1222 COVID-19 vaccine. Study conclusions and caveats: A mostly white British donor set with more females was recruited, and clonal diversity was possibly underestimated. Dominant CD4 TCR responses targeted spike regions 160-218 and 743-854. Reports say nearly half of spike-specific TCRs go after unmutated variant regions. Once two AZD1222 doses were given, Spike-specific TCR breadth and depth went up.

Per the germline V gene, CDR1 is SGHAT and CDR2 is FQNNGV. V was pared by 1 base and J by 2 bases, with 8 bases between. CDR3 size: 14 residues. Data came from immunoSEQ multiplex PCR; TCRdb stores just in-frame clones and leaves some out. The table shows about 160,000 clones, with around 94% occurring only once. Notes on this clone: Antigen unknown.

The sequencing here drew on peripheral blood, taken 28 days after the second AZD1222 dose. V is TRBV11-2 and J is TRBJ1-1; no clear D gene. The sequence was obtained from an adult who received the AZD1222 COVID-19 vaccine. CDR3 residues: CASSLVSVNTEAFF. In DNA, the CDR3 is TGTGCCAGCAGCTTAGTGTCCGTTAACACTGAAGCTTTCTTT. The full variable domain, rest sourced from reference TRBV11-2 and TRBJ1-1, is EAGVAQSPRYKIIEKRQSVAFWCNPISGHATLYWYQQILGQGPKLLIQFQNNGVVDDSQLPKDRFSAERLKGVDSTLKIQPAKLEDSAVYLCASSLVSVNTEAFFGQGTRLTVV.